This T cell receptor beta chain was captured in a study of regulatory T cells in long-lasting Graves disease. Documented time point: newly diagnosed GD, antithyroid drugs for less than 3 months. The TCR library was made from RNA that had been extracted from PBMCs in TRIzol. General study findings and limits: Clonotypes that were public and shared totalled a few thousand in persistent patients versus approximately 970 in new patients.

This clonotype was found many times. The antigen is not known. With 7 bases removed from V and 4 bases from J, the gap between germline ends came to 19 bases. Looked up from germline, CDR1 is DFQATT and CDR2 is SNEGSKA (reference sequence). The CDR3 length is 14 residues. Combining iRepertoire HTBI primers with Arm-PCR of CDR3 regions, the authors built TCR beta libraries. TCRdb itself ran the multiplex PCR reads through MiXCR, one entry per CDR3 protein. The sample has about 210,000 distinct CDR3 sequences, roughly 19% seen once. Separately, the same data were catalogued under a study of T cells in Graves' hyperthyroidism and ophthalmopathy.

The V and J genes are TRBV20-1 and TRBJ2-5; no clear D gene. Sequenced material: peripheral blood mononuclear cells (PBMCs), taken at new diagnosis, from a patient treated with antithyroid drugs. The sequence derives from a woman aged 25 to 39 with Graves disease. The CDR3 DNA reads TGCAGTGTTACGCCCTGGGGAAAGGCAGAGACCCAGTACTTC. It encodes CSVTPWGKAETQYF.